What follows are 6 T cell receptor beta chains derived from one specimen sequenced in a study of CXCR3-negative and CXCR3-positive naive CD8 T cells. Libraries of TRB cDNA were made by 5' RACE and carried UMIs. TCRdb re-called the 5' RACE reads; every CDR3 protein appears as one record, without DNA. The sample data list about 56,000 distinct CDR3 sequences. The source material was memory CD8+ T cells from blood. These receptors were taken from a human donor in good health. Some clones in this sample may be carry-over from other donors' samples.

This chain connects TRBV7-3 to TRBJ2-1; TCRdb calls TRBD1, which cannot be checked without DNA. CDR3 length: 14 amino acids. Germline CDR1 and CDR2: SGHTA and FQGTGA. CDR3 sequence reads: CASSLSGGDNEQFF.

CDR3 amino acids: CASNPPGLRYNEQFF. The V and J genes are TRBV7-9 and TRBJ2-1; TCRdb calls TRBD2, which cannot be checked without DNA. There are 15 residues in the CDR3. Germline V gene lookup returns CDR1 SEHNR and CDR2 FQNEAQ (reference sequence).

J is TRBJ2-2 and V is TRBV6-2 or TRBV6-3. This CDR3 has 14 amino acids. CDR1 MNHEY and CDR2 SVGEGT come from the germline V gene. CDR3 sequence: CASSYGLLTGELFF.

The genes are TRBV21-1 and TRBJ2-7; TCRdb gives TRBD1 as the D gene, but with no DNA this cannot be confirmed. TRBV21-1 is annotated as a pseudogene. The CDR3 runs to 16 residues. CDR3 protein: CTSSKVEGDGTYEQYF.

The V call is TRBV29-1, the J call TRBJ1-1; TCRdb's D gene call, TRBD1, goes unchecked for lack of DNA. The CDR3 runs 13 residues. Germline assignment: CDR1 SQVTM and CDR2 ANQGSEA. This CDR3 is CSVEGGAGTEAFF.

This rearrangement joins TRBV6-6 to TRBJ2-1; TCRdb calls TRBD1, which cannot be checked without DNA. Germline values: CDR1 MNHNY, CDR2 SVGAGI (reference sequence). The CDR3 spans 12 residues. The CDR3 spells CASSDRTVEQFF.